These 26 T cell receptor beta chains came from one sample sequenced in a study of cytomegalovirus exposure and HLA in healthy donors. Amplification used 60 Vbeta primers and 13 Jbeta primers. Sequenced by immunoSEQ multiplex PCR; TCRdb stores in-frame clones only, minus some. The sample yields about 94,000 clones, about 76% seen once. Specimen: PBMCs. Receptors were obtained from a middle-aged man in good health and CMV-seropositive.

This clone was recorded a few times. This chain uses TRBV5-1 with TRBJ2-2; D might be TRBD2 (5 bases). V was trimmed by 2 bases and J by 5 bases, leaving 22 bases between them. This CDR3 spans 18 amino acids. Germline V lookup: CDR1 SGHRS, CDR2 YFSETQ. The CDR3 loop is CASSLYLQLAPGTGELFF. The CDR3 nucleotides read TGCGCCAGCAGCTTATACCTCCAGCTAGCCCCGGGAACCGGGGAGCTGTTTTTT.

V usage is TRBV5-8 and J usage is TRBJ2-3; the match to TRBD2 covers 13 bases. V was clipped by 6 bases and J by 5 bases; unmatched bases: 12. This CDR3 is built from 17 residues. Looked up from germline, CDR1 is SGHTS and CDR2 is YDEGEE. CDR3 coding DNA: TGTGCCAGCACACCCCTCACTAGCGGGGGGGCCATAGATACGCAGTATTTT. Its protein is CASTPLTSGGAIDTQYF.

This clone is a singleton in its sample. This sequence joins TRBV6-1 and TRBJ2-2; the match to TRBD1 covers 8 bases. After removal of 7 bases from V and 6 bases from J, the junction contained 1 base not matched to a gene. The CDR3 totals 12 residues. In germline, CDR1 is MNHNS, CDR2 SASEGT. The CDR3 sequence: CASNRGSGELFF. In DNA, the CDR3 is TGTGCCAGCAACAGGGGGTCCGGGGAGCTGTTTTTT.

This chain uses TRBV5-1 with TRBJ2-5, with 10 bases matching TRBD1. This CDR3 spans 15 amino acids. J was trimmed by 3 bases and V by 0 bases; bases with no gene match: 2. Germline CDR1 SGHRS, CDR2 YFSETQ. The CDR3 is CASSLDGTGEETQYF. CDR3 DNA sequence: TGCGCCAGCAGCTTGGACGGGACAGGGGAAGAGACCCAGTACTTC.

This chain links TRBV18 with TRBJ2-7; D might be TRBD2 (5 bases). There are 17 residues in the CDR3. The V and J ends lost 2 bases and 2 bases respectively, with 19 bases between them. Germline CDR1 and CDR2: KGHSH and LQKENI. DNA of the CDR3: TGTGCCAGCTCACCAGCCCCTACTAGATCCAGCCCCTACGAGCAGTACTTC. Its protein is CASSPAPTRSSPYEQYF.

This rearrangement joins TRBV5-1 to TRBJ1-2; TRBD1 aligns across 9 bases. The ends lost 4 bases at V and 0 bases at J; junction bases unmatched: 10. Germline lookup yields CDR1 SGHRS and CDR2 YFSETQ. The CDR3 runs 17 residues. CDR3 coding DNA: TGCGCCAGCAGCCCTCGGACAGGGGCCCCATCTAACTATGGCTACACCTTC. Amino acids: CASSPRTGAPSNYGYTF. Combining the CDR3 with reference TRBV5-1 and TRBJ1-2 gives the whole variable domain KAGVTQTPRYLIKTRGQQVTLSCSPISGHRSVSWYQQTPGQGLQFLFEYFSETQRNKGNFPGRFSGRQFSNSRSEMNVSTLELGDSALYLCASSPRTGAPSNYGYTFGSGTRLTVV.

This chain links TRBV7-9 with TRBJ2-7, with TRBD2 matching 9 bases. Germline loops: CDR1 SEHNR, CDR2 FQNEAQ (reference sequence). The trim removed 2 bases at V and 5 bases at J, leaving 7 bases unmatched. The CDR3 is 15 residues long. The CDR3 DNA follows: TGTGCCAGCAGCTTACCGGCGGGGGGGCTTGACGAGCAGTACTTC. Translation gives CASSLPAGGLDEQYF.

The rearrangement uses TRBV4-2 and TRBJ1-1; 7 positions agree with TRBD1. Losses at the gene ends were 5 bases for V and 1 base for J; bases not matched to a gene: 4. The germline V gene has CDR1 LGHNA and CDR2 YNFKEQ. The CDR3 has 14 residues. Written as DNA, the CDR3 is TGTGCCAGCAGCGCCCGACAGGGGAACACTGAAGCTTTCTTT. It is translated as CASSARQGNTEAFF.

The chain employs TRBV10-2 and TRBJ2-2; tentatively, D is TRBD2 (5 bases). The CDR3 covers 15 residues. CDR1 and CDR2 from the germline V gene are WSHSY and SAAADI. V lost 6 bases to trimming and J lost 2 bases, with 13 bases between them. CDR3 amino acids: CASRLALRNTGELFF. The CDR3 DNA reads as TGCGCCAGCAGGCTAGCCCTCCGAAACACCGGGGAGCTGTTTTTT.

The CDR3 reads CASSSTSGMKYEQYF. CDR3 bases: TGTGCCAGCAGCTCGACTAGCGGGATGAAGTACGAGCAGTACTTC. The chain carries TRBV7-2 and TRBJ2-7; 11 nucleotides agree with TRBD2. The CDR3 is made up of 15 amino acids. CDR1 and CDR2 (germline): SGHTA, FQGNSA. The V segment lost 4 bases and the J segment 4 bases; nucleotides outside the gene matches: 6.

This clone was detected a few times. The rearrangement joins TRBV28 to TRBJ2-6; 7 bases match TRBD1. This CDR3 is built from 14 residues. V was pared by 6 bases and J by 3 bases, with 2 bases of the junction left unmatched. CDR1 MDHEN and CDR2 SYDVKM come from the germline V gene. DNA for the CDR3: TGTGCCAGCAGAACAGGGGATGGGGCCAACGTCCTGACTTTC. Translated: CASRTGDGANVLTF.

This chain joins TRBV10-2 and TRBJ1-1, with D possibly being TRBD1 (6 bases). The CDR3 consists of 15 residues. Trimming removed 7 bases from V and 0 bases from J, with 15 bases in between. Germline CDR1 WSHSY, CDR2 SAAADI. CDR3 coding DNA: TGCGCCAGCAAGGTTGGGGGGGCGCTGAACACTGAAGCTTTCTTT. This sequence encodes CASKVGGALNTEAFF.

V is TRBV5-1 and J is TRBJ2-3; TRBD1 agrees at 7 bases. The CDR3 has 15 residues. From germline, CDR1 is SGHRS and CDR2 YFSETQ. The V gene end was trimmed by 0 bases and the J gene end by 1 base; junction bases not matched to a gene: 2. The CDR3 bases are TGCGCCAGCAGCTTGGACAGGGGAGGCACAGATACGCAGTATTTT. Encoded protein: CASSLDRGGTDTQYF.

V is TRBV7-9 and J is TRBJ1-1, with TRBD1 as a possible D gene (6 bases). Trimming stripped 5 bases from V and 8 bases from J, with 24 bases between. The CDR3 is 16 amino acids. Germline values: CDR1 SEHNR, CDR2 FQNEAQ (reference sequence). The CDR3 sequence: CASSEPGRGAAREAFF. The CDR3 coding sequence is TGTGCCAGCAGCGAGCCGGGCAGGGGAGCCGCACGAGAAGCTTTCTTT. The full variable domain, completed using reference TRBV7-9 and TRBJ1-1, is DTGVSQNPRHKITKRGQNVTFRCDPISEHNRLYWYRQTLGQGPEFLTYFQNEAQLEKSRLLSDRFSAERPKGSFSTLEIQRTEQGDSAMYLCASSEPGRGAAREAFFGQGTRLTVV.

The rearrangement joins TRBV7-6 to TRBJ2-5; D is uncertain. V was pared by 0 bases and J by 2 bases, with 10 bases between. The germline V gene encodes CDR1 SGHVS and CDR2 FNYEAQ. This CDR3 region has 15 residues. The CDR3 nucleotides are TGTGCCAGCAGCTTAGCGAGCCAGGCACAAGAGACCCAGTACTTC. This codes for CASSLASQAQETQYF. The full variable domain, with the rest looked up from reference TRBV7-6 and TRBJ2-5, is GAGVSQSPRYKVTKRGQDVALRCDPISGHVSLYWYRQALGQGPEFLTYFNYEAQQDKSGLPNDRFSAERPEGSISTLTIQRTEQRDSAMYRCASSLASQAQETQYFGPGTRLLVL.

V usage is TRBV7-8 and J usage is TRBJ2-3; 13 positions agree with TRBD2. V lost 5 bases and J lost 3; bases outside the gene matches: 5. In germline, CDR1 is SGHVS, CDR2 FQNEAQ. The CDR3 extends over 16 amino acids. CDR3 residues: CASSPVGLAGTDTQYF. CDR3 nucleotides: TGTGCCAGCAGCCCGGTGGGACTAGCGGGGACAGATACGCAGTATTTT.

V gene TRBV7-9 combines with J gene TRBJ1-3; D remains unclear. CDR1 is SEHNR and CDR2 is FQNEAQ in the germline V gene (reference sequence). V was pared by 6 bases and J by 4 bases, with 7 bases between. There are 12 residues in the CDR3. The DNA for the CDR3 is TGTGCCAGCAGTCGCGGAGGAAACACCATATATTTT. Amino acids: CASSRGGNTIYF.

The rearrangement uses TRBV28 and TRBJ2-7; D uncertain. V was clipped by 4 bases and J by 3 bases, with 7 bases between them. The CDR3 is 12 amino acids. CDR1 and CDR2 from the germline V gene are MDHEN and SYDVKM. The CDR3 reads CASSSVGYEQYF. In nucleotides, the CDR3 is TGTGCCAGCAGTTCGGTTGGCTACGAGCAGTACTTC.

This chain joins TRBV18 and TRBJ2-7, with 10 bases fitting TRBD1. Trimming took 5 bases from V and 2 from J; bases not matched to a gene: 3. The CDR3 runs 14 residues. Germline-derived CDR1 and CDR2 are KGHSH and LQKENI. CDR3 coding DNA: TGTGCCAGCTCAGAGACAGGGGGCGCCTACGAGCAGTACTTC. It specifies CASSETGGAYEQYF.

The chain carries TRBV12-5 and TRBJ2-7; D is perhaps TRBD2 (5 bases). The V end was cut by 0 bases, the J end by 5 bases, with 14 bases between. Germline-derived CDR1 and CDR2 are LGHNT and FRNRAP. The CDR3 loop spans 15 amino acids. CDR3 sequence reads: CASGLVRGGYDEQYF. The CDR3 bases are TGTGCTAGTGGTTTGGTACGCGGCGGGTACGACGAGCAGTACTTC.

The chain is built from TRBV6-1 and TRBJ1-5; a possible D gene is TRBD1 (5 bases). Germline-derived CDR1 and CDR2 are MNHNS and SASEGT. The CDR3 runs 13 residues. V lost 8 bases to trimming and J lost 5 bases, with 13 bases between them. The DNA for the CDR3 is TGTGCCAGCCTCAGGGAATTGGATCAGCCCCAGCATTTT. This translates into CASLRELDQPQHF.

The J gene is TRBJ2-7, the V gene TRBV6-5; D is undetermined. The V end lost 6 bases, the J end lost 5 bases, and 20 bases lay between the germline ends. CDR3 length: 15 residues. Per the germline V gene, CDR1 is MNHEY and CDR2 is SVGAGI. The CDR3 is CASSSFVSQANEQYF. DNA of the CDR3: TGTGCCAGCAGCTCCTTCGTTAGTCAGGCAAACGAGCAGTACTTC.

Remarks on this clone: The same CDR3 is also encoded by other DNA sequences in this sample. This chain uses TRBV6-5 with TRBJ1-6; TRBD1 matches at 8 bases. V lost 4 bases and J lost 14; bases outside the gene matches: 10. The CDR3 covers 14 residues. CDR1 is MNHEY and CDR2 is SVGAGI in the germline V gene. DNA for the CDR3: TGTGCCAGCAGTTTCGGACAGGGCCTCGGGGCCCTCCACTTT. Amino acid sequence: CASSFGQGLGALHF.

This clone showed up just a few times. The rearrangement joins TRBV7-8 to TRBJ2-5; a weak D match, TRBD2 (5 bases). The DNA end lines up better with TRBJ2-7; the J call may be wrong. The germline CDR1 and CDR2 sequences are SGHVS and FQNEAQ. The CDR3 loop spans 13 amino acids. The CDR3 DNA reads as TGTGCCAGCAGCTTACGAGGGAGTTACGAGCAGTACTTC. Encoded protein: CASSLRGSYEQYF.

J is TRBJ2-3 and V is TRBV2, with D possibly TRBD2 on 7 matching bases. There are 16 residues in the CDR3. V lost 1 base and J 5 bases, leaving 16 bases between the germline ends. Germline V gives CDR1 SNHLY, CDR2 FYNNEI. CDR3 sequence: CASSEGFGGARDTQYF. The CDR3 coding sequence is TGTGCCAGCAGTGAAGGGTTTGGGGGGGCGCGAGATACGCAGTATTTT. The full variable domain, completed using reference TRBV2 and TRBJ2-3, is EPEVTQTPSHQVTQMGQEVILRCVPISNHLYFYWYRQILGQKVEFLVSFYNNEISEKSEIFDDQFSVERPDGSNFTLKIRSTKLEDSAMYFCASSEGFGGARDTQYFGPGTRLTVL.

In its sample, this clone was seen a few times. The rearrangement joins TRBV7-8 to TRBJ2-5; 13 positions match TRBD2. Germline CDR1 SGHVS, CDR2 FQNEAQ. V trimming: 6 bases; J trimming: 1 base; junction bases outside the gene matches: 5. The CDR3 length is 16 residues. CDR3 sequence: CASSSTSGGAQETQYF. In nucleotides, the CDR3 is TGTGCCAGCAGTTCTACTAGCGGGGGGGCCCAAGAGACCCAGTACTTC.